The 30 T cell receptor beta chains listed next were all sequenced from one sample in a study of regulatory T cells in long-lasting Graves disease. Researchers made TCR beta libraries by using iRepertoire HTBI primers and running Arm-PCR on CDR3 regions. TCRdb redid the calling of the multiplex PCR reads with MiXCR, one entry per CDR3 protein. The repertoire holds 560,000 or so distinct CDR3 sequences, with roughly a sixth as singletons. Time point in this sample: newly diagnosed GD, antithyroid drugs for less than 3 months. RNA extracted from PBMCs served as the sequencing template. The sample also formed part of further work on T cells in Graves' hyperthyroidism and ophthalmopathy.

The source material was peripheral blood mononuclear cells (PBMCs), sampled at new diagnosis, from a patient treated with antithyroid drugs. The receptors come from a young man with Graves disease.

The sample holds a few counts of this clonotype. In DNA form, the CDR3 reads TGTGCCAGCACTCAATCTATAACAGGCTCGGAGGGCTACACCTTC. Protein: CASTQSITGSEGYTF. V is TRBV7-9 and J is TRBJ1-2, with D perhaps TRBD1 (5 bases). Germline CDR1 SEHNR, CDR2 FQNEAQ (reference sequence). CDR3 length equals 15 residues. V shed 7 bases and J shed 8 bases, with 23 bases lying between them.

This clonotype occurred many times. The chain employs TRBV29-1 and TRBJ1-1, with unresolved D. CDR3 length equals 12 residues. From germline, CDR1 is SQVTM and CDR2 ANQGSEA. V lost 8 bases and J 5 bases, leaving 15 bases between the germline ends. The CDR3 bases are TGCAGCTCACGCGAAGGGTCTACTGAAGCTTTCTTT. Residues: CSSREGSTEAFF.

On this clonotype: This likely stems from a read error, as it lies one base from a far larger clone. The rearrangement joins TRBV7-3 to TRBJ2-1, with 12 positions matching TRBD2. The CDR3 contains 15 residues. Germline V CDR1 and CDR2: SGHTA, FQGTGA. V lost 5 bases, J lost 4 bases, and 3 bases stayed unmatched. CDR3 residues: CASSTTSGRYNEQFF. Here the CDR3 DNA reads TGTGCCAGCAGCACGACTAGCGGGAGATACAATGAGCAGTTCTTC.

The chain employs TRBV6-2 or TRBV6-3 and TRBJ2-2; no firm D call. The CDR3 consists of 17 residues. Trimming removed 6 bases from V and 0 bases from J, with 17 bases in between. Germline-derived CDR1 and CDR2 are MNHEY and SVGEGT. CDR3 DNA sequence: TGTGCCAGCAGCCCTCACCGTGGTCAGCCGAACACCGGGGAGCTGTTTTTT. Protein: CASSPHRGQPNTGELFF.

This clonotype has more than one count but fewer than ten. The chain links TRBV27 to TRBJ2-6; 7 bases are a match to TRBD1. V shed 4 bases, J shed 2 bases, and the junction held 5 bases outside the gene matches. Looked up from germline, CDR1 is MNHEY and CDR2 is SMNVEV (reference sequence). CDR3 length: 16 residues. The CDR3 loop is CASSSKDRTGANVLTF. In nucleotides, the CDR3 is TGTGCCAGCAGTTCTAAGGACAGGACTGGGGCCAACGTCCTGACTTTC.

Notes on this clonotype: A read error is likely, as this CDR3 ends without the conserved phenylalanine or tryptophan. The rearrangement uses TRBV27 and TRBJ2-7; tentatively, D is TRBD2 (5 bases). This CDR3 contains 13 residues. The V end was cut by 4 bases, the J end by 3 bases, with 10 bases between. Germline-derived CDR1 and CDR2 are MNHEY and SMNVEV (reference sequence). The CDR3 loop is CASSSGVYYEQYL. Here the CDR3 DNA reads TGTGCCAGCAGTTCCGGGGTATACTACGAGCAGTACTTA.

As regards this clonotype: One end of the junction fails to match germline, which may point to a read error. The V gene is TRBV6-1, the J gene TRBJ2-3; 10 bases align to TRBD2. The better agreement between TRBJ2-5 and the DNA end casts doubt on the J call. Germline-derived CDR1 and CDR2 are MNHNS and SASEGT. The CDR3 spans 15 residues. The DNA for the CDR3 is TGTGCCAGCAGCGAAGGGACAGCGGGGGGGGAGACCCAGTACTTC. It translates to CASSEGTAGGETQYF.

Comment on this clonotype: One end of the junction is discordant with germline, which a read error may explain. V is TRBV7-7 and J is TRBJ2-5; D unclear. This CDR3 contains 14 residues. CDR1 is SSHAT and CDR2 is FNYEAQ in the germline V gene (reference sequence). The CDR3, as DNA: TGTGCTAGCAGCTTAGGGCTTAGCCAAGAGACCCAGTACTTC. This codes for CASSLGLSQETQYF.

On this clonotype itself: This clone may be a read error of a much larger clone one base away. V gene TRBV11-2 combines with J gene TRBJ2-3, with 7 bases fitting TRBD1. The length of the CDR3 is 13 residues. Germline loops: CDR1 SGHAT, CDR2 FQNNGV. Here the CDR3 DNA reads TGTGCCAGCCGGGACAGCCGCACAGATACGCAGTGTTTT. Translation gives CASRDSRTDTQCF.

This clonotype showed up just a few times. The chain joins TRBV19 to TRBJ1-2; 8 bases match TRBD1. This CDR3 has 13 amino acids. The junction had 5 bases not matched to a gene; V was cut back by 7 bases and J by 4 bases. From germline, CDR1 is LNHDA and CDR2 SQIVND (reference sequence). CDR3 nucleotide sequence: TGTGCCAGTAACGACAGGGGTTCCTATGGCTACACCTTC. This translates into CASNDRGSYGYTF.

This clonotype appeared many times. The V call is TRBV20-1, the J call TRBJ2-7; 9 bases align to TRBD2. The CDR3 extends over 13 amino acids. CDR1 is DFQATT and CDR2 is SNEGSKA in the germline V gene (reference sequence). V dropped 3 bases and J dropped 4; count of bases not matched to a gene: 4. This CDR3 reads CSASLAGEYEQYF. Here the CDR3 DNA reads TGCAGTGCTAGTTTAGCGGGAGAATACGAGCAGTACTTC.

The genes are TRBV28 and TRBJ2-5; 12 positions match TRBD2. Looked up from germline, CDR1 is MDHEN and CDR2 is SYDVKM. V shed 6 bases and J 7 bases; nucleotides not matched to a gene: 9. There are 15 residues in the CDR3. The CDR3 DNA reads TGTGCCAGCAGCTCGACTAGCGGGAGTGAGGTGACCCAGTACTTC. Translated: CASSSTSGSEVTQYF.

About this clonotype itself: It may be a read error: a sequence one base away is much more abundant. The gene calls are TRBV18 and TRBJ2-1, with TRBD2 identical over 9 bases. The CDR3 length is 16 residues. From germline, CDR1 is KGHSH and CDR2 LQKENI. CDR3 in DNA: TGTGCCAGCCCACCACCGTTAGCGGGGGCGTTTTGGGAGCAGTTCTTC. Translation: CASPPPLAGAFWEQFF.

V and J are TRBV27 and TRBJ1-4; 9 bases line up with TRBD1. This CDR3 contains 15 residues. V lost 8 bases, J lost 3 bases, and 7 bases stayed unmatched. Germline CDR1 is MNHEY and CDR2 is SMNVEV (reference sequence). This chain's CDR3 is CASQGQGGPNEKLFF. CDR3 DNA sequence: TGTGCCAGCCAGGGACAGGGAGGGCCTAATGAAAAACTGTTTTTT.

This clonotype was seen a handful of times. V and J are TRBV13 and TRBJ2-3, with D uncertain. Germline V gives CDR1 PRHDT, CDR2 FYEKMQ (reference sequence). This CDR3 is 14 amino acids long. V dropped 1 base and J dropped 3 bases, with 8 bases sitting between them. The CDR3 DNA reads TGTGCCAGCAGCTTAGCTGACGCAACAGATACGCAGTATTTT. Its translation is CASSLADATDTQYF.

This clonotype was counted at least ten times. This chain joins TRBV3-1 and TRBJ2-2; possibly TRBD2 for D (6 bases). V lost 1 base, J lost 8 bases, and 26 bases lay in between. The CDR3 contains 19 residues. Germline V CDR1 and CDR2: LGHDT, YNNKEL (reference sequence). In DNA form, the CDR3 reads TGTGCCAGCAGCCAAGTGCGACCTCTAGCGTGGGCCGCGGGTGGGGAGCTGTTTTTT. Amino acids: CASSQVRPLAWAAGGELFF.

This clonotype showed up many times. The J gene is TRBJ1-6, the V gene TRBV7-9, with D perhaps TRBD1 (5 bases). The germline CDR1 and CDR2 sequences are SEHNR and FQNEAQ (reference sequence). This CDR3 has 15 amino acids. V lost 1 base to trimming and J lost 8 bases, with 12 bases between them. CDR3 DNA sequence: TGTGCCAGCAGCTTAGAGCGGGGGGGTGATTCACCCCTCCACTTT. This encodes CASSLERGGDSPLHF. The whole variable domain, remainder taken from reference TRBV7-9 and TRBJ1-6, is DTGVSQNPRHKITKRGQNVTFRCDPISEHNRLYWYRQTLGQGPEFLTYFQNEAQLEKSRLLSDRFSAERPKGSFSTLEIQRTEQGDSAMYLCASSLERGGDSPLHFGNGTRLTVT.

In its sample, this clonotype was seen many times. This chain connects TRBV20-1 to TRBJ2-3; possible D gene TRBD2, 5 bases. V was trimmed by 1 base and J by 6 bases, leaving 5 bases between them. The CDR3 is 11 amino acids. In germline, CDR1 is DFQATT, CDR2 SNEGSKA (reference sequence). For the CDR3, the DNA is TGCAGTGCTAGAGGAGGGGATACGCAGTATTTT. As protein: CSARGGDTQYF.

This clonotype was recorded many times. The chain links TRBV14 to TRBJ2-1, with 7 bases matching TRBD1. Germline values: CDR1 SGHDN, CDR2 FVKESK. V trimming: 4 bases; J trimming: 8 bases; junction bases outside the gene matches: 11. This CDR3 is built from 15 residues. CDR3 nucleotide sequence: TGTGCCAGCAGCCTATCGACAGGGAGTGTCCATGAGCAGTTCTTC. Protein: CASSLSTGSVHEQFF.

J is TRBJ1-6 and V is TRBV2; D is uncertain. The CDR3 totals 16 residues. Looked up from germline, CDR1 is SNHLY and CDR2 is FYNNEI. The V and J ends lost 8 bases and 3 bases respectively, with 17 bases between them. Here the CDR3 DNA reads TGTGCCAGCCAAATTCCCGGACGGGTCTATAATTCACCCCTCCACTTT. Protein product: CASQIPGRVYNSPLHF.

The table lists this clonotype with a few counts. It may be a read error: a sequence one base away is much more abundant. The rearrangement links TRBV20-1 to TRBJ2-5, with D hard to call. The CDR3 sequence is 15 residues long. V was trimmed by 6 bases and J by 0 bases, leaving 17 bases between them. CDR1 and CDR2 from the germline V gene are DFQATT and SNEGSKA (reference sequence). The CDR3 loop reads CSAPGFAAYQETQYF. The CDR3 DNA reads TGCAGTGCCCCAGGATTTGCGGCGTACCAAGAGACCCAGTACTTC.

This clonotype was found many times. This chain links TRBV10-3 with TRBJ2-7; 8 positions agree with TRBD2. CDR1 ENHRY and CDR2 SYGVKD come from the germline V gene. CDR3 length: 16 residues. V was pared by 3 bases and J by 2 bases, with 9 bases of the junction left unmatched. This CDR3 is CAISEEASGYTYEQYF. As DNA, the CDR3 is TGTGCCATCAGTGAAGAGGCTAGCGGGTATACCTACGAGCAGTACTTC.

In this sample, this clonotype turned up many times. The chain has TRBV19 and TRBJ1-6; a weak D match, TRBD1 (6 bases). The CDR3 extends over 15 amino acids. CDR1 LNHDA and CDR2 SQIVND come from the germline V gene (reference sequence). V lost 9 bases to trimming and J lost 7 bases, with 19 bases between them. CDR3 coding DNA: TGTGCCAGCAAGGATAGGCAAGGGGGAAATTCACCCCTCCACTTT. It encodes CASKDRQGGNSPLHF.

This clonotype has at least ten counts. A junction boundary mismatches the germline segment, possibly from a read error. V is TRBV5-1 and J is TRBJ2-1, with 8 positions matching TRBD2. This CDR3 region has 16 residues. Germline lookup yields CDR1 SGHRS and CDR2 YFSETQ. CDR3 in amino acids: CASSSLAGSSYNEQFF. CDR3 in DNA: TGTGCCAGCAGCTCTCTAGCGGGCAGCTCCTACAATGAGCAGTTCTTC.

Of note for this clonotype: Given a much more abundant clone one base away, this may be a read error. In DNA form, the CDR3 reads TGTGCCAGCAGCTCACGGACAGGGACAGGTGAGCAGTTCTTC. It specifies CASSSRTGTGEQFF. The chain joins TRBV11-2 to TRBJ2-1, with 8 bases aligning to TRBD1. The germline CDR1 and CDR2 sequences are SGHAT and FQNNGV. The CDR3 totals 14 residues. V lost 4 bases to trimming and J lost 9 bases; unmatched junction nucleotides: 8.

This clonotype was counted ten times or more. The genes are TRBV6-1 and TRBJ1-1, with no clear D. Trimming removed 6 bases from V and 1 base from J, with 9 bases in between. The length of the CDR3 is 13 residues. The germline V gene encodes CDR1 MNHNS and CDR2 SASEGT. The CDR3 DNA reads TGTGCCAGCAGCCACACGTCGAACACTGAAGCTTTCTTT. The encoded protein is CASSHTSNTEAFF.

This clonotype was detected ten times or more. The chain recombines TRBV28 with TRBJ1-1; tentatively, D is TRBD1 (6 bases). Germline values: CDR1 MDHEN, CDR2 SYDVKM. CDR3 size: 14 residues. V dropped 6 bases and J dropped 4 bases, with 15 bases sitting between them. This chain's CDR3 is CASRKGGDSTEAFF. As DNA, the CDR3 is TGTGCCAGCAGGAAGGGGGGTGATAGCACTGAAGCTTTCTTT.

This clonotype was counted at least ten times. The chain employs TRBV18 and TRBJ1-2; the match to TRBD1 covers 9 bases. The V gene end was trimmed by 4 bases and the J gene end by 8 bases; junction bases not matched to a gene: 11. Germline V gives CDR1 KGHSH, CDR2 LQKENI. The CDR3 totals 15 residues. The CDR3 reads CASSQWTGEVDGYTF. As DNA, the CDR3 is TGTGCCAGCTCACAGTGGACAGGGGAGGTCGACGGCTACACCTTC.

To note about this clonotype: Possible read error: a much larger clone is one base away. The chain links TRBV12-3 or TRBV12-4 to TRBJ1-6; 11 positions match TRBD1. This CDR3 contains 18 residues. The CDR3 bases are TGTGCCAGCAGTGTTGGGACAGGGGGGAGCTCCCATAATTCACCCCTCCACTTT. Protein sequence: CASSVGTGGSSHNSPLHF.

This clonotype was picked up many times. This chain links TRBV30 with TRBJ2-5; D perhaps matches TRBD1 (5 bases). V lost 0 bases and J 0 bases, leaving 8 bases between the germline ends. Germline V lookup: CDR1 GTSNPN, CDR2 SVGIG (reference sequence). The CDR3 is made up of 14 amino acids. In DNA, the CDR3 is TGTGCCTGGAGTGTTAAGGGGAACCAAGAGACCCAGTACTTC. Protein product: CAWSVKGNQETQYF.